This TCR beta chain came from a study of shared T cell receptors in the human thymus. The CDR3 runs to 15 residues. CDR1 and CDR2 (germline): KGHSH, LQKENI. After removal of 3 bases from V and 6 bases from J, the junction contained 8 bases not matched to a gene. Sequenced by immunoSEQ multiplex PCR; TCRdb stores in-frame clones only, minus some. The sample lists roughly 68,000 clones, nearly 95% occurring once. Specimen: thymocytes. The source of this sequence is a human donor. The chain is built from TRBV18 and TRBJ2-1, with TRBD1 identical over 7 bases. The CDR3, as DNA: TGTGCCAGCTCACCCCCAGGGGGAAGACGCAATGAGCAGTTCTTC. Its protein product is CASSPPGGRRNEQFF.